The 25 T cell receptor beta chains listed next were all sequenced from one sample in a study of cytomegalovirus exposure and HLA in healthy donors. The data were produced by immunoSEQ multiplex PCR, yet TCRdb's version contains in-frame clones alone and is incomplete. This sample has some 310,000 clones, with around 90% found just once. Sequencing used PBMCs. The receptor set was obtained from a young man in good health and CMV-seronegative.

The table lists this clone with a count of one. The V call is TRBV9, the J call TRBJ2-5; D unresolved. With 4 bases removed from V and 1 base from J, the gap between germline ends came to 11 bases. CDR1 is SGDLS, CDR2 YYNGEE, per germline. The CDR3 spans 14 residues. The CDR3 sequence is CASSLTGSQETQYF. The CDR3 DNA sequence: TGTGCCAGCAGCCTCACGGGTTCCCAAGAGACCCAGTACTTC.

The chain carries TRBV7-9 and TRBJ2-5; 11 bases fit TRBD2. J lost 0 bases, V lost 10 bases, and 13 bases had no gene match. Per germline, CDR1 SEHNR and CDR2 FQNEAQ (reference sequence). This CDR3 is built from 17 residues. The CDR3 loop is CATAPPIAGGNQETQYF. The DNA for the CDR3 is TGTGCCACCGCCCCCCCAATAGCGGGGGGGAACCAAGAGACCCAGTACTTC.

The CDR3 reads CASSLSPGRSDTQYF. CDR3 DNA sequence: TGTGCCAGCAGCCTTTCGCCCGGGAGATCAGATACGCAGTATTTT. This chain links TRBV5-6 with TRBJ2-3, with D perhaps TRBD2 (6 bases). Germline V gene sequence: CDR1 SGHDT, CDR2 YYEEEE. This CDR3 is built from 15 residues. V was clipped by 4 bases and J by 4 bases, with 16 bases between them.

Regarding this clone: Sequence at one end of the junction differs from germline and may be a read error. The rearrangement joins TRBV9 to TRBJ2-5; weak D call: TRBD2 (7 bases). Germline loops: CDR1 SGDLS, CDR2 YYNGEE. The CDR3 has 15 residues. This CDR3 reads CASSARGGQAETQYF. As DNA, the CDR3 is TGCGCCAGCAGCGCGAGGGGGGGGCAGGCGGAGACCCAGTACTTC.

The CDR3 sequence is CASTRGTAGNTIYF. The CDR3 DNA reads as TGTGCCAGCACCAGGGGTACTGCTGGAAACACCATATATTTT. This rearrangement joins TRBV5-5 to TRBJ1-3; D is perhaps TRBD1 (6 bases). The germline CDR1 and CDR2 sequences are SGHKS and YYEKEE (reference sequence). V lost 6 bases, J lost 2 bases, and 12 bases lay in between. CDR3 size: 14 residues.

The chain joins TRBV4-1 to TRBJ1-2; D is ambiguous. The germline V gene has CDR1 MGHRA and CDR2 YSYEKL. V lost 0 bases and J lost 4, with 15 bases in between. The CDR3 is 16 amino acids. The CDR3 sequence is CASSQDWSLGGYGYTF. DNA for the CDR3: TGCGCCAGCAGCCAAGATTGGAGCCTCGGAGGCTATGGCTACACCTTC.

The rearrangement links TRBV30 to TRBJ2-3, with TRBD1 matching 12 bases. Germline CDR1 GTSNPN, CDR2 SVGIG (reference sequence). J gave up 6 bases and V 4 bases, and 5 bases lay outside the gene matches. The CDR3 is 14 residues long. As DNA, the CDR3 is TGTGCCTGGATCGGGACAGGGGGCCGTGATACGCAGTATTTT. This gives the protein CAWIGTGGRDTQYF.

The CDR3 loop reads CASSFYRGRNNEQFF. The CDR3 DNA reads as TGCGCCAGCAGCTTTTACAGGGGGCGAAACAATGAGCAGTTCTTC. This chain uses TRBV5-1 with TRBJ2-1, with TRBD1 matching over 9 bases. The germline V gene has CDR1 SGHRS and CDR2 YFSETQ. V trimming: 2 bases; J trimming: 5 bases; junction bases outside the gene matches: 5. The CDR3 consists of 15 residues.

The V and J genes are TRBV25-1 and TRBJ1-1; TRBD1 aligns across 7 bases. With V trimmed by 1 base and J by 4 bases, 6 bases remained unmatched. The CDR3 runs 15 residues. Germline V gives CDR1 MGHDK, CDR2 SYGVNS. In DNA form, the CDR3 reads TGTGCCAGCAGTGAATCTGGGACAGTGAGCACTGAAGCTTTCTTT. Protein sequence: CASSESGTVSTEAFF.

The chain joins TRBV12-2 to TRBJ1-5; the table names TRBD1, a call not compared with the DNA. TRBV12-2 is described as a pseudogene. The length of the CDR3 is 15 residues. This CDR3 is CASRPRAGDNQPQHF. CDR3 sequence (DNA): TGTGCAAGTCGCCCGCGGGCAGGGGATAATCAGCCCCAGCATTTT.

This chain links TRBV7-9 with TRBJ1-2; the D gene is possibly TRBD1 (6 bases). CDR1 and CDR2 (germline): SEHNR, FQNEAQ (reference sequence). Trimming took off 1 base at V and 3 bases at J, with 15 bases between the two ends. The CDR3 loop spans 16 amino acids. CDR3 protein: CASSLVDGGADYGYTF. In nucleotides, the CDR3 is TGTGCCAGCAGCTTAGTTGATGGGGGCGCGGACTATGGCTACACCTTC.

The J gene is TRBJ1-5, the V gene TRBV18; a weak D match, TRBD1 (5 bases). The CDR3 is made up of 14 amino acids. V lost 5 bases and J lost 0, with 8 bases in between. Germline CDR1 and CDR2: KGHSH and LQKENI. The CDR3 nucleotides read TGTGCCAGCTCAGATCAGGGTAGCAATCAGCCCCAGCATTTT. Translated, it gives CASSDQGSNQPQHF.

V and J are TRBV19 and TRBJ1-6; D perhaps matches TRBD1 (6 bases). The ends were cut back, 11 bases at V and 8 bases at J, with 19 bases in the middle. CDR1 LNHDA and CDR2 SQIVND come from the germline V gene (reference sequence). The CDR3 runs 14 residues. The CDR3 DNA is TGTGCCGCAGGGGTTGGAACACGTGATTCACCCCTCCACTTT. It codes for CAAGVGTRDSPLHF.

Written as DNA, the CDR3 is TGCGCCAGCTCGACAGGGACGAATCAGCCCCAGCATTTT. This encodes CASSTGTNQPQHF. The V gene is TRBV4-3, the J gene TRBJ1-5; 7 bases line up with TRBD1. Germline lookup yields CDR1 LGHNA and CDR2 YSLEER. The CDR3 extends over 13 amino acids. V shed 8 bases, J shed 4 bases, and the junction held 5 bases outside the gene matches.

The V gene is TRBV7-9, the J gene TRBJ2-7, with a possible D match to TRBD2 (6 bases). CDR1 and CDR2 (germline): SEHNR, FQNEAQ (reference sequence). CDR3 size: 14 residues. Trimming removed 6 bases from V and 5 bases from J, with 17 bases in between. CDR3 in amino acids: CASSDPGEVHEQYF. In DNA, the CDR3 is TGTGCCAGCAGTGACCCCGGGGAGGTACACGAGCAGTACTTC.

This chain uses TRBV21-1 with TRBJ2-5; the table's D call TRBD2 went unverified against the DNA. TRBV21-1 represents a pseudogene. The CDR3 length is 15 residues. The CDR3 bases are TGTGCCAGCGCGACGGGAGGGTCGCCTGGGGAGACCCAGTACTTC. It translates to CASATGGSPGETQYF.

The chain's CDR3 is CASSFAGTGTNSPLHF. The DNA of the CDR3 is TGTGCCAGCAGCTTCGCCGGGACAGGGACTAATTCACCCCTCCACTTT. The chain has TRBV7-2 and TRBJ1-6; 9 bases line up with TRBD1. V shed 3 bases, J shed 6 bases, and the junction held 6 bases outside the gene matches. The CDR3 is made up of 16 amino acids. From germline, CDR1 is SGHTA and CDR2 FQGNSA.

V gene TRBV7-8 combines with J gene TRBJ1-6; TRBD1 matches 8 bases. Germline-derived CDR1 and CDR2 are SGHVS and FQNEAQ. The ends lost 8 bases at V and 7 bases at J; junction bases unmatched: 7. CDR3 length equals 14 residues. CDR3 region: CASRTGLPNSPLHF. CDR3 bases: TGTGCCAGCCGGACAGGGTTGCCCAATTCACCCCTCCACTTT.

This clone was seen a handful of times. The chain is built from TRBV4-1 and TRBJ1-2; 7 bases are shared with TRBD1. This CDR3 region has 14 residues. Germline CDR1 MGHRA, CDR2 YSYEKL. Trimming removed 6 bases from V and 1 base from J; junction bases left unmatched: 5. The CDR3 coding sequence is TGCGCCAGCAGAAAGACAGGGATTAACTATGGCTACACCTTC. Translation: CASRKTGINYGYTF.

The V call is TRBV9, the J call TRBJ1-2; 7 bases align to TRBD1. This CDR3 is built from 12 residues. V lost 3 bases, J lost 7 bases, and 3 bases stayed unmatched. Looked up from germline, CDR1 is SGDLS and CDR2 is YYNGEE. The CDR3, as DNA: TGTGCCAGCAGCGCCCCAGGGGGTGGCTACACCTTC. This codes for CASSAPGGGYTF.

The rearrangement joins TRBV11-2 to TRBJ2-2, with a tentative D call TRBD2 (6 bases). CDR1 and CDR2 from the germline V gene are SGHAT and FQNNGV. Trimming shortened V by 1 base and J by 2 bases, and 11 bases separated the two germline ends. The CDR3 consists of 16 residues. The CDR3 sequence is CASSLGVRGNTGELFF. Written as DNA, the CDR3 is TGTGCCAGCAGCTTAGGCGTGCGGGGTAACACCGGGGAGCTGTTTTTT.

The chain uses TRBV21-1 and TRBJ2-3; the table's D call TRBD2 went unverified against the DNA. TRBV21-1 is termed a pseudogene. CDR3 size: 15 residues. This CDR3 reads CASSTRCERTDTQYF. CDR3 sequence (DNA): TGTGCCAGCAGCACCCGGTGTGAGCGCACAGATACGCAGTATTTT.

J is TRBJ1-4 and V is TRBV7-9; D remains ambiguous. The CDR3 runs 13 residues. Germline CDR1 reads SEHNR; CDR2 reads FQNEAQ (reference sequence). Trimming stripped 3 bases from V and 8 bases from J, with 10 bases between. The CDR3 nucleotides read TGTGCCAGCAGCTTCCGCGGCGGGGAAAAACTGTTTTTT. This translates into CASSFRGGEKLFF.

The V call is TRBV7-6, the J call TRBJ2-1; D ambiguous. Trimming removed 1 base from V and 1 base from J, with 11 bases in between. This CDR3 is built from 16 residues. The germline gives CDR1 SGHVS, CDR2 FNYEAQ. Here the CDR3 reads CASSLEWAPSYNEQFF. The CDR3 DNA reads as TGTGCCAGCAGCTTAGAATGGGCTCCTTCCTACAATGAGCAGTTCTTC.

The chain joins TRBV6-1 to TRBJ2-5; TRBD2 matches at 11 bases. Trimming removed 11 bases from V and 5 bases from J; junction bases left unmatched: 13. Per the germline V gene, CDR1 is MNHNS and CDR2 is SASEGT. The CDR3 has 15 amino acids. CDR3 bases: TGTGCCGGGGGGGATGGGACTAGCGGATCGGAGACCCAGTACTTC. Translated, it gives CAGGDGTSGSETQYF.